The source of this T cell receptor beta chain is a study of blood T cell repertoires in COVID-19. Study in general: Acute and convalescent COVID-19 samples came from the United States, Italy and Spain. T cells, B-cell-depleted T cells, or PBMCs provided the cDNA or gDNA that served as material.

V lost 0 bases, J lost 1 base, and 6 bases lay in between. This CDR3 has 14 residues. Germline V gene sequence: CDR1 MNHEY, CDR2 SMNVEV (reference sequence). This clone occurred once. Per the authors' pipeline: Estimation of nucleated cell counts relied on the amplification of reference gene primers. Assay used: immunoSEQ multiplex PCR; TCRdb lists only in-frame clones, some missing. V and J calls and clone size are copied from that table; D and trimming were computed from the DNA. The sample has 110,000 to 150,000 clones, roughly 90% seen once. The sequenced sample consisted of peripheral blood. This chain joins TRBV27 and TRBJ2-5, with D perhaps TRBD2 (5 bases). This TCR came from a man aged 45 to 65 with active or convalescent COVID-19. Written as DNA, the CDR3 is TGTGCCAGCAGTTTATCCGGGGTCCAAGAGACCCAGTACTTC. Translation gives CASSLSGVQETQYF.